The TCR beta chain described here comes from a study of T cell responses to AZD1222 COVID-19 vaccine. The repertoire was sequenced with immunoSEQ multiplex PCR; TCRdb's copy has only in-frame clones and lacks some. The sample yields approximately 150,000 clones, roughly 91% seen once. Points on this clone: Its antigen is unknown.

The CDR3 has 17 residues. V lost 0 bases and J lost 1; bases outside the gene matches: 6. Germline V lookup: CDR1 LGHDT, CDR2 YNNKEL (reference sequence). Study-level points and caveats: No repertoire was sampled before or during the peak T cell response, only after it. Donors, mostly white British, included more females; clonal diversity was possibly underestimated. Baseline testing showed seropositivity in only a handful of AZD1222 recipients.

The receptor comes from an adult in good health. Material: peripheral blood, obtained on day 0 of AZD1222 vaccination. The chain carries TRBV3-1 (or the pseudogene TRBV3-2) and TRBJ2-1; 7 nucleotides agree with TRBD1. CDR3 amino acids: CASSQEIGGKSYNEQFF. In nucleotides, the CDR3 is TGTGCCAGCAGCCAAGAAATAGGGGGCAAGTCCTACAATGAGCAGTTCTTC.